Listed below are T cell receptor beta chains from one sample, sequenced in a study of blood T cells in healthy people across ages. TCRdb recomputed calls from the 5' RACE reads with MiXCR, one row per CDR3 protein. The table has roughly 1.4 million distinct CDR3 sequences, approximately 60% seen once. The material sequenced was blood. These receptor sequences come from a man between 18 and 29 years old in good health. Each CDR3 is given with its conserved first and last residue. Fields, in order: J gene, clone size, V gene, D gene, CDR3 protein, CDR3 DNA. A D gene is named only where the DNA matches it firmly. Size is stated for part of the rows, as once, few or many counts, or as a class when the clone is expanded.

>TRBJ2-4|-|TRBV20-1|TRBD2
CSARDWAGEGKNIQYF
TGCAGTGCTAGAGATTGGGCGGGGGAAGGCAAAAACATTCAGTACTTC
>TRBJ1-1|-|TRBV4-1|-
CASSLISRQPNTEAFF
TGCGCCAGCAGCCTGATTTCGAGACAGCCGAACACTGAAGCTTTCTTT
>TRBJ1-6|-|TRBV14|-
CASSLIRGGNSPLHF
TGTGCCAGCAGCCTTATCCGGGGCGGAAATTCACCCCTCCACTTT
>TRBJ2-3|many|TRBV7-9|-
CASSLRQGTDTQYF
TGTGCCAGCAGTTTGAGACAGGGCACAGATACGCAGTATTTT
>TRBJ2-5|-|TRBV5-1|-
CASNDARGIETQYF
TGCGCCAGCAACGACGCCCGGGGGATAGAGACCCAGTACTTC
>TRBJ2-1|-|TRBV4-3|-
CASSQRHSSYEQFF
TGCGCCAGCAGCCAAAGACACTCGTCTTATGAGCAGTTCTTC
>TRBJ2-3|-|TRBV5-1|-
CASSERVSWGPGTDTQYF
TGCGCCAGCAGCGAGAGGGTGTCATGGGGGCCAGGTACAGATACGCAGTATTTT
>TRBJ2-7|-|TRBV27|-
CASSVVAGYEQYF
TGTGCCAGCAGTGTCGTCGCTGGCTACGAGCAGTACTTC
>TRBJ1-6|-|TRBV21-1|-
CASSKGPPHRGGSPLHF
TGTGCCAGCAGCAAAGGCCCCCCCCACAGGGGGGGATCACCCCTCCACTTT
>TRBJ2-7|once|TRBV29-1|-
CSVEASRGLSEQYF
TGCAGCGTTGAAGCTAGCCGGGGCCTGAGCGAGCAGTACTTC
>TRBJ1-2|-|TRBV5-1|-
CASSSGTGVNYGHTF
TGCGCCAGCAGCTCCGGGACCGGGGTAAACTATGGCCACACCTTC
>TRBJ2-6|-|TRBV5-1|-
CASSFQAGANVLTF
TGCGCCAGCAGCTTCCAGGCTGGGGCCAACGTCCTGACTTTC
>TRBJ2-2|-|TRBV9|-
CASSVVLGTGELFF
TGTGCCAGCAGCGTAGTACTGGGGACCGGGGAGCTGTTTTTT
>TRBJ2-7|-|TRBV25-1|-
CASSDGRGWGYEQYF
TGTGCCAGCAGTGACGGCAGGGGTTGGGGGTACGAGCAGTACTTC
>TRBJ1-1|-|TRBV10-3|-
CAISEGTLRVAFF
TGTGCCATCAGTGAAGGCACCCTGAGGGTAGCTTTCTTT
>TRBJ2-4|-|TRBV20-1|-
CSASGTFYERYF
TGCAGTGCTAGCGGGACTTTCTACGAGCGGTACTTC
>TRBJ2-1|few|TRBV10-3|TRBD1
CAITGQGYNEQFF
TGTGCCATCACAGGACAGGGCTACAATGAGCAGTTCTTC
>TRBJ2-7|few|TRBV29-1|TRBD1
CSVGMGRGPYEQYF
TGCAGCGTTGGTATGGGCAGGGGGCCCTACGAGCAGTACTTC
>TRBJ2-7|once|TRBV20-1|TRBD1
CSAREPTGLDYEQYF
TGCAGTGCTAGAGAACCGACAGGGCTGGACTACGAGCAGTACTTC
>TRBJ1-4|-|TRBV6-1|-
CASRGGLYEKLFF
TGTGCCAGCAGGGGGGGGTTGTATGAAAAACTGTTTTTT
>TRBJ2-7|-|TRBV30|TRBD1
CAWMTPGQSYEQYF
TGTGCCTGGATGACCCCGGGACAGTCCTACGAGCAGTACTTC
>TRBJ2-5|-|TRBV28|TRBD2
CASSKRVGGRAVETQYF
TGTGCCAGCAGCAAGAGGGTTGGCGGGAGGGCCGTGGAGACCCAGTACTTC
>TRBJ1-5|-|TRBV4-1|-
CASSQGWTGPNQPQHF
TGCGCCAGCAGCCAGGGCTGGACTGGCCCCAATCAGCCCCAGCATTTT
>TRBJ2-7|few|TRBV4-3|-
CASSQLGRSYEQYF
TGCGCCAGCAGCCAACTGGGGAGATCCTACGAGCAGTACTTC
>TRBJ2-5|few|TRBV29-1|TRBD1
CSGYRDREYF
TGCAGCGGATACCGGGACAGAGAGTACTTC
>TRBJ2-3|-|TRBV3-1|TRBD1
CASSFPADRGWNTQYF
TGTGCCAGCAGCTTCCCTGCCGACAGGGGGTGGAATACGCAGTATTTT
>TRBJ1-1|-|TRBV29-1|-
CSVVQGGGEAFF
TGCAGCGTTGTCCAGGGAGGGGGTGAAGCTTTCTTT